The 14 T cell receptor beta chains below come from one sample, sequenced in a study of T cell changes during pregnancy in multiple sclerosis. Profiling relied on immunoSEQ multiplex PCR, and the TCRdb table lists in-frame clones only, not all of them. This sample yields approximately 51,000 clones, of which 92% are seen a single time; roughly 0.59% belongs to the top ten. The source material was CD4+ T cells from peripheral blood mononuclear cells, sampled after pregnancy. The receptors shown here come from a female donor with multiple sclerosis, enrolled in a pregnancy study.

The chain carries TRBV14 and TRBJ2-3; TRBD2 agrees at 12 bases. This CDR3 is 18 amino acids long. CDR1 and CDR2 from the germline V gene are SGHDN and FVKESK. The J segment lost 2 bases and the V segment lost 0 bases, leaving 6 bases of the junction unmatched. The CDR3 sequence: CASSQETSGRSPTDTQYF. For the CDR3, the DNA is TGTGCCAGCAGCCAAGAAACTAGCGGGAGGTCACCCACAGATACGCAGTATTTT.

This chain joins TRBV30 and TRBJ2-3, with 9 bases fitting TRBD1. V dropped 2 bases and J dropped 3; count of bases not matched to a gene: 6. CDR3 size: 15 residues. Germline assignment: CDR1 GTSNPN and CDR2 SVGIG (reference sequence). This chain's CDR3 is CAWSYGQGLTDTQYF. As DNA, the CDR3 is TGTGCCTGGAGTTACGGACAGGGGCTGACAGATACGCAGTATTTT.

The chain links TRBV28 to TRBJ2-7; TRBD2 aligns across 10 bases. With V trimmed by 3 bases and J by 5 bases, 7 bases remained unmatched. CDR3 size: 15 residues. Germline lookup yields CDR1 MDHEN and CDR2 SYDVKM. The chain's CDR3 is CASSFASGRSHEQYF. The CDR3 region has the DNA TGTGCCAGCAGTTTCGCTAGCGGGAGATCGCACGAGCAGTACTTC.

The chain carries TRBV7-9 and TRBJ1-4; 7 bases line up with TRBD1. Per the germline V gene, CDR1 is SEHNR and CDR2 is FQNEAQ (reference sequence). The junction had 13 bases not matched to a gene; V was cut back by 7 bases and J by 2 bases. The CDR3 extends over 17 amino acids. The DNA of the CDR3 is TGTGCCAGCACCTCAGGGACAGCCTCCGCGACTAATGAAAAACTGTTTTTT. Its protein product is CASTSGTASATNEKLFF.

The rearrangement joins TRBV4-1 to TRBJ1-4; 9 bases are shared with TRBD1. CDR1 and CDR2 (germline): MGHRA, YSYEKL. The CDR3 runs 15 residues. Unmatched junction bases numbered 7, after V lost 1 base and J lost 10 bases. As DNA, the CDR3 is TGCGCCAGCAGCCAAGGTAACAGGGGGCTGGGAAAACTGTTTTTT. Its protein is CASSQGNRGLGKLFF.

The V gene is TRBV9, the J gene TRBJ2-1, with D uncertain. V dropped 2 bases and J dropped 0 bases, with 15 bases sitting between them. CDR1 is SGDLS, CDR2 YYNGEE, per germline. This CDR3 has 17 amino acids. The CDR3 DNA reads TGTGCCAGCAGCGTGAGGCGGTTAGTTAGCTCCTACAATGAGCAGTTCTTC. Amino acids: CASSVRRLVSSYNEQFF.

The chain is built from TRBV5-1 and TRBJ1-4, with D possibly being TRBD1 (6 bases). In germline, CDR1 is SGHRS, CDR2 YFSETQ. The CDR3 runs to 17 residues. The V end lost 4 bases, the J end lost 4 bases, and 20 bases lay between the germline ends. The CDR3 sequence is CASSPVLKDRINEKLFF. In nucleotides, the CDR3 is TGCGCCAGCAGCCCAGTCCTGAAGGACAGAATTAATGAAAAACTGTTTTTT.

This chain connects TRBV4-1 to TRBJ2-5, with 7 bases matching TRBD2. The CDR3 consists of 17 residues. CDR1 and CDR2 (germline): MGHRA, YSYEKL. V lost 0 bases to trimming and J lost 4 bases; unmatched junction nucleotides: 11. CDR3 coding DNA: TGCGCCAGCAGCCAAGATCCGGCGGGAGCTCTTAGAGAGACCCAGTACTTC. It codes for CASSQDPAGALRETQYF.

The V gene is TRBV30, the J gene TRBJ2-7; D is perhaps TRBD1 (5 bases). V was shortened by 2 bases and J by 2 bases, with 22 bases between the two germline ends. Germline CDR1 GTSNPN, CDR2 SVGIG (reference sequence). The CDR3 runs to 17 residues. Here the CDR3 reads CAWSTPPPWGRAYEQYF. CDR3 sequence (DNA): TGTGCCTGGAGTACCCCACCCCCCTGGGGCAGGGCCTACGAGCAGTACTTC. Combining the CDR3 with reference TRBV30 and TRBJ2-7 gives the whole variable domain SQTIHQWPATLVQPVGSPLSLECTVEGTSNPNLYWYRQAAGRGLQLLFYSVGIGQISSEVPQNLSASRPQDRQFILSSKKLLLSDSGFYLCAWSTPPPWGRAYEQYFGPGTRLTVT.

The gene calls are TRBV5-1 and TRBJ2-2; 10 nucleotides line up with TRBD1. Trimming cost V 0 bases and J 1 base; bases outside gene matches: 3. CDR1 is SGHRS and CDR2 is YFSETQ in the germline V gene. This CDR3 region has 17 residues. CDR3 coding DNA: TGCGCCAGCAGCTTGGGACAGGGGGCCGGGAACACCGGGGAGCTGTTTTTT. Protein sequence: CASSLGQGAGNTGELFF.

The genes are TRBV5-4 and TRBJ1-1; maybe TRBD1 (6 bases). V was cut by 3 bases and J by 2 bases, with 14 bases left in between. The CDR3 length is 15 residues. CDR1 is SGHNT, CDR2 YYREEE, per germline (reference sequence). The CDR3 bases are TGTGCCAGCAGCTCCCGGGACATAATAAACACTGAAGCTTTCTTT. The encoded protein is CASSSRDIINTEAFF.

The chain is built from TRBV4-3 and TRBJ2-6; TRBD1 matches 10 bases. CDR1 is LGHNA and CDR2 is YSLEER in the germline V gene. This CDR3 has 20 residues. J gave up 4 bases and V 0 bases, and 12 bases lay outside the gene matches. The DNA for the CDR3 is TGCGCCAGCAGCCAAGATCTTGTAGCGGGACAGGGGTGGGGGGCCAACGTCCTGACTTTC. It encodes CASSQDLVAGQGWGANVLTF.

This clone was seen once. The chain uses TRBV14 and TRBJ2-7; 9 bases fit TRBD2. Losses at the gene ends were 4 bases for V and 3 bases for J; bases not matched to a gene: 13. CDR3 size: 17 residues. Germline V gene data show CDR1 as SGHDN and CDR2 as FVKESK. CDR3 DNA: TGTGCCAGCAGCCCCAAAACCCTAGCGGGAAAAAGCTACGAGCAGTACTTC. Its protein product is CASSPKTLAGKSYEQYF.

V gene TRBV2 combines with J gene TRBJ1-2; D unresolved. Trimming pared 4 bases from V and 4 bases from J, leaving 4 bases between. CDR1 and CDR2 (germline): SNHLY, FYNNEI. The CDR3 is made up of 11 amino acids. CDR3 sequence: CASSGGYGYTF. The CDR3 nucleotides are TGTGCCAGCAGTGGAGGCTATGGCTACACCTTC.